This TCR beta chain stems from a study of identical twins. MiXCR was run by TCRdb on the 5' RACE reads, yielding one entry per CDR3 protein. The data show roughly 350,000 distinct CDR3 sequences, 9% seen once. This CDR3 spans 14 amino acids. From germline, CDR1 is SEHNR and CDR2 FQNEAQ (reference sequence). The V and J ends lost 1 base and 3 bases respectively, with 9 bases between them. The V gene is TRBV7-9, the J gene TRBJ2-5; D is possibly TRBD1 or TRBD2 (5 bases each). The sequencing sample was made of naive T cells sorted from blood. This TCR was recovered from a woman aged 50 to 60 in good health. The CDR3 DNA is TGTGCCAGCAGCTTAGAAAGGGACGAAGAGACCCAGTACTTC. Translation: CASSLERDEETQYF.